This record covers a single T cell receptor (beta chain). Antigen specificity is unknown. The sample comes from a study of cytomegalovirus exposure and HLA in healthy donors. Use of 60 Vbeta and 13 Jbeta primers characterized the PCR. Using immunoSEQ multiplex PCR, the repertoire was profiled, and TCRdb retains in-frame clones only, with some absent. The record lists 150,000 to 200,000 clones, of which the ten most abundant hold less than 0.95%. This CDR3 region has 13 residues. Germline assignment: CDR1 SNHLY and CDR2 FYNNEI. Trimming took 8 bases from V and 0 from J, leaving 10 bases between them. Study-wide results and limits: Reportedly, HLA-A and HLA-B alleles of most subjects were accurately predicted from TCR beta. Investigators reported over 150 TCR beta chains as tied to cytomegalovirus.

The TCR was taken from a woman between 18 and 29 years old in good health and CMV-seropositive. The V and J genes are TRBV2 and TRBJ2-5, with D perhaps TRBD2 (6 bases). Input material: PBMCs. CDR3 coding DNA: TGTGCCAGCCGGGACTTCTACCAAGAGACCCAGTACTTC. Translation gives CASRDFYQETQYF.